This T cell receptor beta chain was sequenced during a study of blood T cell repertoires in COVID-19. Authors' data handling: Counts of nucleated cells, estimated from reference gene primer amplification, were obtained. This table comes from immunoSEQ multiplex PCR, and its TCRdb copy is limited to in-frame clones, with some not included. V and J calls and clone size follow that table, whereas D and trimming were derived from the DNA. The sample has fewer than 350,000 clones, about nine tenths seen once; the top ten hold under 1.2%. J gave up 8 bases and V 6 bases, and 20 bases lay outside the gene matches. The CDR3 is 18 residues long. Per germline, CDR1 SGHVS and CDR2 FQNEAQ. During the 2 weeks before they entered the study, exposed participants had met someone with a PCR-confirmed or clinician-diagnosed COVID-19 case.

This sequence joins TRBV7-8 and TRBJ2-1, with 9 bases matching TRBD1. This TCR was recovered from a woman aged 30 to 39 who had been exposed to COVID-19. The specimen was PBMCs or T cells enriched from blood (not recorded which). For the CDR3, the DNA is TGTGCCAGCAGTTTTGCGGCCCCCACTGGGACAGGGCAGGATGAGCAGTTCTTC. Amino acids: CASSFAAPTGTGQDEQFF. Together with reference TRBV7-8 and TRBJ2-1, the CDR3 gives the full variable domain: GAGVSQSPRYKVAKRGQDVALRCDPISGHVSLFWYQQALGQGPEFLTYFQNEAQLDKSGLPSDRFFAERPEGSVSTLKIQRTQQEDSAVYLCASSFAAPTGTGQDEQFFGPGTRLTVL.